This T cell receptor beta chain was documented in a study of PD-1 blockade in classical Hodgkin lymphoma. Whole-study findings and limits: Researchers reported that CD4+ TCR diversity, though not CD8+, rose significantly by C4D1. Baseline TCR diversity was reportedly lower in newly diagnosed patients than in healthy donors. It was reported as lower still in relapsed/refractory patients.

Sample time point: cycle 4 day 1 (C4D1), after six to seven weeks of nivolumab. All the patients suffered relapse after autologous stem cell transplantation, and brentuximab vedotin exposure differed. Magnetic negative selection was used to purify CD4+ T cells from thawed PBMCs. Complete response, partial response or progressive disease made up the best responses. The CDR3 has 15 amino acids. Trimming stripped 2 bases from V and 11 bases from J, with 18 bases between. Germline V CDR1 and CDR2: SGHTA, FQGNSA. Concerning this clone itself: What it recognizes is unknown.

Assay used: immunoSEQ multiplex PCR; TCRdb lists only in-frame clones, some missing. The sample records 29,000 or so clones, approximately 78% being singletons. This TCR derives from a human donor with classical Hodgkin lymphoma. Sample: CD4+ T cells from blood, taken before the fourth cycle of nivolumab. This chain joins TRBV7-2 and TRBJ1-4; tentative D call: TRBD1 (6 bases). This chain's CDR3 is CASSLLAVGQSKLFF. The CDR3 DNA sequence: TGTGCCAGCAGCTTACTTGCTGTGGGACAAAGCAAACTGTTTTTT.